Below are 6 T cell receptor beta chains sequenced from a single sample in a study of blood T cell repertoires in COVID-19. The data were produced by immunoSEQ multiplex PCR, yet TCRdb's version contains in-frame clones alone and is incomplete. The data contain roughly 42,000 clones, 60% to 85% of them singletons. The source material was peripheral blood. Receptor source: a woman of 80 years or more with acute or convalescent COVID-19.

The J gene is TRBJ1-3, the V gene TRBV24-1, with D hard to call. The CDR3 runs to 15 residues. Germline CDR1 is KGHDR and CDR2 is SFDVKD. Trimming stripped 4 bases from V and 5 bases from J, with 14 bases between. CDR3 nucleotide sequence: TGTGCCACCAGTGAGGCCGAGACTCTGAGAAACACCATATATTTT. Its protein is CATSEAETLRNTIYF.

This chain connects TRBV5-8 to TRBJ2-3, with 7 bases aligning to TRBD1. Trimming took 5 bases from V and 6 from J; bases not matched to a gene: 9. CDR3 length equals 14 residues. Germline loops: CDR1 SGHTS, CDR2 YDEGEE. The CDR3: CASSGTAFRDTQYF. In DNA form, the CDR3 reads TGTGCCAGCAGTGGGACAGCGTTTAGGGATACGCAGTATTTT.

In its sample, this clone was seen once. The chain has TRBV19 and TRBJ2-1; the D gene is possibly TRBD2 (6 bases). The V gene lost 3 bases and the J gene lost 3 bases, with 15 bases spanning the gap. CDR3 length: 16 residues. Germline lookup yields CDR1 LNHDA and CDR2 SQIVND (reference sequence). The CDR3 loop reads CASSIPEAGGYNEQFF. The CDR3 DNA is TGTGCCAGTAGTATTCCGGAAGCCGGGGGCTACAATGAGCAGTTCTTC.

V usage is TRBV27 and J usage is TRBJ2-7; TRBD2 matches 10 bases. The germline V gene has CDR1 MNHEY and CDR2 SMNVEV (reference sequence). V lost 5 bases to trimming and J lost 2 bases; unmatched junction nucleotides: 12. The length of the CDR3 is 17 residues. CDR3 region: CASSITAGTSVAYEQYF. The CDR3 DNA is TGTGCCAGCAGTATCACTGCCGGGACTAGCGTTGCCTACGAGCAGTACTTC.

This clone was observed a handful of times. The chain joins TRBV7-9 to TRBJ2-7; 11 nucleotides agree with TRBD2. This CDR3 comprises 15 residues. With 2 bases clipped from V and 3 bases from J, the junction kept 3 bases outside the gene matches. Germline CDR1 SEHNR, CDR2 FQNEAQ (reference sequence). CDR3 in amino acids: CASSLLTSGSYEQYF. In nucleotides, the CDR3 is TGTGCCAGCAGCTTACTAACTAGCGGGAGCTACGAGCAGTACTTC. Variable domain in full (rest from reference TRBV7-9 and TRBJ2-7): DTGVSQNPRHKITKRGQNVTFRCDPISEHNRLYWYRQTLGQGPEFLTYFQNEAQLEKSRLLSDRFSAERPKGSFSTLEIQRTEQGDSAMYLCASSLLTSGSYEQYFGPGTRLTVT.

V is TRBV18 and J is TRBJ1-3; D uncertain. The length of the CDR3 is 18 residues. V lost 3 bases and J lost 3, with 21 bases in between. CDR1 is KGHSH and CDR2 is LQKENI in the germline V gene. The CDR3 loop is CASSPQDTGVGNGNTIYF. CDR3 nucleotide sequence: TGTGCCAGCTCACCTCAGGATACCGGGGTTGGAAATGGAAACACCATATATTTT.